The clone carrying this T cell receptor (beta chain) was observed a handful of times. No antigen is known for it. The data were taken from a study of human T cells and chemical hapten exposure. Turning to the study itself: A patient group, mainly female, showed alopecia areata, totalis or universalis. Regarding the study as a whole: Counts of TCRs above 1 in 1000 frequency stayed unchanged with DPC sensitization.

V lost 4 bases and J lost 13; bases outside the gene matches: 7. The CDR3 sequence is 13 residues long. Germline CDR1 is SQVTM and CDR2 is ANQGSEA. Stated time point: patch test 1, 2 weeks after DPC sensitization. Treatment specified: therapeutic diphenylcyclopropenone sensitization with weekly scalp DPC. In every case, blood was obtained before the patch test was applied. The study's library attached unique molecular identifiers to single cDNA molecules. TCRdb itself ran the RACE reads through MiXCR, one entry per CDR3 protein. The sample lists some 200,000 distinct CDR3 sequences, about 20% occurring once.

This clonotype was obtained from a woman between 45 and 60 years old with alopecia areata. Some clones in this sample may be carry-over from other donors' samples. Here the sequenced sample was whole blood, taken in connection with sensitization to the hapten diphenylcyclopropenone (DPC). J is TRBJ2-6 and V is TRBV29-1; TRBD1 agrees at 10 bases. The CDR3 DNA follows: TGCAGCGTTGCCGGGACAGGGGACGGGGTCCTGACTTTC. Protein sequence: CSVAGTGDGVLTF.